The present entry profiles one TCR beta chain with its context. Its specificity is not known. CDR1 is SGHRS and CDR2 is YFSETQ in the germline V gene. J was trimmed by 10 bases and V by 3 bases; bases with no gene match: 4. The CDR3 loop spans 12 amino acids. The entry originates in a study of cytomegalovirus exposure and HLA in healthy donors. Study as a whole: Tens of millions of unique TCR sequences came from HLA-typed donors in an early release. Across some 400 genotyped donors, 81% landed in the Caucasian-associated ancestry cluster.

Study-wide findings and caveats: Many donors carried some public TCRs, although rarity characterized most TCR sequences.

Vbeta (60) and Jbeta (13) primers were used in the PCR. Sequenced by immunoSEQ multiplex PCR; TCRdb stores in-frame clones only, minus some. The data hold under 200,000 clones, with approximately 71% observed a single time. V is TRBV5-1 and J is TRBJ2-1, with 7 bases matching TRBD1. Source material: PBMCs. The clonotype comes from a man aged 50 or older in good health and CMV-seronegative. For the CDR3, the DNA is TGCGCCAGCAGCTACTCCAGGGGGGAGCAGTTCTTC. Translated, it gives CASSYSRGEQFF.